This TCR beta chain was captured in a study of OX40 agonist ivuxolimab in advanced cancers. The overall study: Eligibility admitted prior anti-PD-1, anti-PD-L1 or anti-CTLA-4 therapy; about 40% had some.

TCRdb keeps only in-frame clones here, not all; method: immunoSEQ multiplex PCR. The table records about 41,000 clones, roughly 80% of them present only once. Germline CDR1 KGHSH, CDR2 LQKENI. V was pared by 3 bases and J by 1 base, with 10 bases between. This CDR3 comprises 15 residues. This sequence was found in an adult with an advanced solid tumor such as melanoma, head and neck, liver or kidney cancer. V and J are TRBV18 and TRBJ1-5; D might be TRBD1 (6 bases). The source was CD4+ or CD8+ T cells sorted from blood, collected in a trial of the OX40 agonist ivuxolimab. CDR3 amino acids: CASSPGQISNQPQHF. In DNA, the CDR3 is TGTGCCAGCTCACCCGGACAGATCAGCAATCAGCCCCAGCATTTT.